One sample yielded the 9 T cell receptor beta chains listed below, sequenced in a study of control samples from healthy donors and cancer patients. The data were produced by immunoSEQ multiplex PCR, yet TCRdb's version contains in-frame clones alone and is incomplete. Counted here are 130,000 to 150,000 clones, approximately 91% occurring once; the ten biggest clones make up 4.9%. The material sequenced was blood. The receptors derive from a man younger than 40 in good health.

The rearrangement joins TRBV6-5 to TRBJ1-3, with D unresolved. The CDR3 contains 15 residues. V was pared by 3 bases and J by 3 bases, with 12 bases between. Germline CDR1 is MNHEY and CDR2 is SVGAGI. The CDR3 DNA reads TGTGCCAGCAGTTATCGGTGGATGGGTGGAAACACCATATATTTT. Its translation: CASSYRWMGGNTIYF.

The chain has TRBV7-9 and TRBJ2-1; TRBD2 agrees at 12 bases. Germline loops: CDR1 SEHNR, CDR2 FQNEAQ (reference sequence). The junction had 4 bases not matched to a gene; V was cut back by 4 bases and J by 6 bases. This CDR3 contains 15 residues. The chain's CDR3 is CASSYSSGRGNEQFF. Here the CDR3 DNA reads TGTGCCAGCAGCTACTCTAGCGGGAGGGGCAATGAGCAGTTCTTC.

The chain links TRBV5-1 to TRBJ2-6, with TRBD1 matching 8 bases. This CDR3 has 19 residues. Germline CDR1 and CDR2: SGHRS and YFSETQ. V lost 4 bases, J lost 0 bases, and 12 bases stayed unmatched. The CDR3 reads CASSGGKGQANSGANVLTF. The CDR3 DNA sequence: TGCGCCAGCAGCGGGGGAAAGGGACAGGCTAACTCTGGGGCCAACGTCCTGACTTTC.

This clone appeared a single time. V is TRBV6-6 and J is TRBJ2-2; TRBD2 is a possible D gene (6 bases). The CDR3 has 13 amino acids. CDR1 is MNHNY, CDR2 SVGAGI, per germline (reference sequence). V shed 8 bases and J shed 4 bases, with 11 bases lying between them. CDR3 protein: CASAGGLTGELFF. In DNA form, the CDR3 reads TGTGCCAGCGCCGGGGGTCTCACCGGGGAGCTGTTTTTT.

V usage is TRBV5-6 and J usage is TRBJ1-1; unclear D gene. This CDR3 spans 15 amino acids. Germline CDR1 SGHDT, CDR2 YYEEEE. The V gene lost 0 bases and the J gene lost 3 bases, with 12 bases spanning the gap. The CDR3 reads CASSLVAGWDTEAFF. CDR3 in DNA: TGTGCCAGCAGCTTGGTGGCGGGTTGGGACACTGAAGCTTTCTTT.

As to this clone: Relative to the germline gene, one junction end is altered; a read error may explain this. The chain couples TRBV7-6 to TRBJ2-2; 8 bases agree with TRBD2. Germline V gives CDR1 SGHVS, CDR2 FNYEAQ. The CDR3 runs to 21 residues. The CDR3 loop is CASSLALAGPGQDHNTGELFF. Here the CDR3 DNA reads TGTGCCAGCAGCCTAGCCCTAGCGGGCCCCGGGCAGGATCACAACACCGGGGAGCTGTTTTTT. The full variable domain, in which reference TRBV7-6 and TRBJ2-2 provide the parts outside the CDR3, is GAGVSQSPRYKVTKRGQDVALRCDPISGHVSLYWYRQALGQGPEFLTYFNYEAQQDKSGLPNDRFSAERPEGSISTLTIQRTEQRDSAMYRCASSLALAGPGQDHNTGELFFGEGSRLTVL.

Turning to this clone: This CDR3 is also generated by other DNA sequences in the sample. The chain combines TRBV7-9 with TRBJ1-1; D is ambiguous. Germline lookup yields CDR1 SEHNR and CDR2 FQNEAQ (reference sequence). This CDR3 comprises 14 residues. Trimming removed 3 bases from V and 2 bases from J, with 10 bases in between. The CDR3 sequence: CASSFGQANTEAFF. In DNA, the CDR3 is TGTGCCAGCAGCTTCGGGCAGGCAAACACTGAAGCTTTCTTT.

The V call is TRBV7-9, the J call TRBJ2-7; 10 nucleotides line up with TRBD2. The length of the CDR3 is 17 residues. CDR1 SEHNR and CDR2 FQNEAQ come from the germline V gene (reference sequence). V gave up 1 base and J gave up 3 bases; unmatched junction bases: 9. CDR3 sequence: CASSLGRVTSGNYEQYF. CDR3 nucleotides: TGTGCCAGCAGCTTAGGGAGGGTTACTAGCGGGAACTACGAGCAGTACTTC. Full variable domain (remainder filled in from reference TRBV7-9 and TRBJ2-7): DTGVSQNPRHKITKRGQNVTFRCDPISEHNRLYWYRQTLGQGPEFLTYFQNEAQLEKSRLLSDRFSAERPKGSFSTLEIQRTEQGDSAMYLCASSLGRVTSGNYEQYFGPGTRLTVT.

The V call is TRBV2, the J call TRBJ2-1; no clear D. This CDR3 is 14 amino acids long. Germline V gives CDR1 SNHLY, CDR2 FYNNEI. The V end lost 3 bases, the J end lost 6 bases, and 12 bases lay between the germline ends. The CDR3 loop is CASSEGPSGNEQFF. Here the CDR3 DNA reads TGTGCCAGCAGTGAGGGCCCTTCGGGCAATGAGCAGTTCTTC. The whole variable domain, remainder taken from reference TRBV2 and TRBJ2-1, is EPEVTQTPSHQVTQMGQEVILRCVPISNHLYFYWYRQILGQKVEFLVSFYNNEISEKSEIFDDQFSVERPDGSNFTLKIRSTKLEDSAMYFCASSEGPSGNEQFFGPGTRLTVL.